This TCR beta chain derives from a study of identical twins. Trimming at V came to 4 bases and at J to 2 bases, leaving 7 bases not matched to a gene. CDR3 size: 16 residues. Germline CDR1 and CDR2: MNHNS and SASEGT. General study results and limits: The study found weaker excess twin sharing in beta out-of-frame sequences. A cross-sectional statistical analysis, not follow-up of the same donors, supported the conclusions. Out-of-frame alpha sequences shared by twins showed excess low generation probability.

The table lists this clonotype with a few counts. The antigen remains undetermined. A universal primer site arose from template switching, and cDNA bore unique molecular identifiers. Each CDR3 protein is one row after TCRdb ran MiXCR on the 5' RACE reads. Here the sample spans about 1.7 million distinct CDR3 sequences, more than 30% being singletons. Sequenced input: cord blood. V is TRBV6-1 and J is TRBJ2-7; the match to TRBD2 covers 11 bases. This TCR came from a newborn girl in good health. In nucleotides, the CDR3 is TGTGCCAGCAGTGTCATACTAGCGGGGGATCCCTACGAGCAGTACTTC. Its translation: CASSVILAGDPYEQYF.